This T cell receptor beta chain was identified during a study of T-cell memory formation after mild COVID-19 (dated by TCRdb to the early 2020s). For context, the study as a whole: TCR sequence clusters from the two donors were largely donor specific. T-cell clones expanding and contracting after mild COVID-19 in a couple of donors were tracked by longitudinal TCRalpha and TCRbeta repertoire sequencing. The cohort was made up of two young adult volunteers, one female and one male, who were previously healthy.

Ficoll-Paque density gradient centrifugation was the method used to isolate PBMCs. Instrument on record: Illumina NovaSeq 6000. cDNA libraries for TCRalpha and TCRbeta were prepared by 5'RACE using constant-segment primers, with sample barcodes and unique molecular identifiers added. RNA was extracted from every sample with Trizol reagent. The libraries were amplified in two PCR steps, and the second step added a second sample barcode and Illumina TruSeq adapters. Libraries were sequenced on an Illumina NovaSeq with 2 x 150 bp paired-end reads. Per the authors' processing: Demultiplexing of reads and collapsing into UMI-guided consensus sequences were performed with migec v1.2.7. Using mixcr v2.1.11, UMI consensuses were aligned to TRA and TRB V and J templates and then assembled into clonotypes. A clonotype was counted as expanded or contracted only when both edgeR and NoisET called the clonotype significant, with the noise models trained on biological replicates. edgeR calls used a false discovery rate-adjusted p below 0.01 and a log2 fold-change threshold of 1. As an exploratory analysis of dynamics, max-normalized trajectories of the 1000 most abundant clonotypes were examined with PCA combined with hierarchical clustering. Separately sequenced CD4+ and CD8+ repertoires were used to assign a CD4 or CD8 phenotype to each responding clone. TCRdb trimmed the raw reads at Q25, called clones with MiXCR and kept productive beta chains. Each entry merges the rows of one CDR3 protein and shows their most common DNA and genes. Clone size and V and J calls follow TCRdb, not the original study. The sample table contains 150,000 to 200,000 distinct CDR3 sequences; only one count was recorded for 11% of them. The ten largest clones capture about 3.8% of the sample.

A remark on this clonotype: Its antigen is currently not known. No base quality information exists; no much larger clone differs at one position.

From the cysteine through the phenylalanine, the CDR3 covers 14 amino acids. This entry keeps only the CDR3 DNA: 42 bases, framed from base 1. From the germline V gene, CDR1 is MDHEN and CDR2 is SYDVKM. V and J are truncated by 8 bases and 0 bases respectively, leaving an intervening sequence of 11 bases. Overall study outcomes, separate from this receptor: Whether the second-wave clones peaking on day 37 were SARS-CoV-2 specific was not confirmed. The study covered only a couple of mild cases, and larger cohorts including severe cases with pre-infection samples were considered necessary. Contracting CD4+ clones turned up mainly in the CM and EM memory subsets, whereas EMRA was where CD8+ clones were enriched. From day 15 to 85, contracting clones showed balanced CD4/CD8 phenotypes, whereas a second wave of clones that expanded from day 15 to 37 leaned towards CD4+. Some responding clones were found in pre-infection memory, which suggests that pre-existing cross-reactive memory T cells took part in the SARS-CoV-2 response.

Sequencing was done on a sample of PBMCs or a T cell subset sorted from them (not recorded which). This receptor was taken from a man in his late teens or twenties who had mild COVID-19 (a few samples of this study predate the infection). The sample titles of this study are shuffled in the database, so cell type and time point are left out; the donor was told from shared clones. Recombination linked TRBV28 to TRBJ1-3; the D gene remains uncertain. Read as DNA, the sequence is TGTGCCAGCTGGGCGGGCTCCTCTGGAAACACCATATATTTT. It translates to CASWAGSSGNTIYF. Reference TRBV28 and TRBJ1-3 genes cover what lies past the CDR3, so the full variable domain is DVKVTQSSRYLVKRTGEKVFLECVQDMDHENMFWYRQDPGLGLRLIYFSYDVKMKEKGDIPEGYSVSREKKERFSLILESASTNQTSMYLCASWAGSSGNTIYFGEGSWLTVV.